This TCR beta chain was identified in a study of cytomegalovirus exposure and HLA in healthy donors. Turning to the study itself: The roughly 100 million unique TCR beta sequences, from about 179 million T cells, were found by an earlier analysis.

A note on this clone: The antigen is not known.

The PCR used 60 Vbeta and 13 Jbeta primers. TCRdb's copy holds only in-frame clones and misses some; the assay was immunoSEQ multiplex PCR. The data contain 100,000 to 150,000 clones, roughly 85% of them singletons. Germline CDR1 is MNHEY and CDR2 is SMNVEV (reference sequence). CDR3 length equals 15 residues. The junction had 6 bases not matched to a gene; V was cut back by 3 bases and J by 8 bases. Notes on the study in general: Prior analysis indicated that the majority of TCR beta V segments exhibited productivity approximately 90% or approximately 30% of the time. No immune exposure information besides CMV serostatus was available.

The sequence came from a young man in good health and CMV-seropositive. Material: PBMCs. The chain combines TRBV27 with TRBJ1-6; 8 bases are a match to TRBD1. The CDR3 DNA reads as TGTGCCAGCAGTTTGACGACAGGGGACTATTCACCCCTCCACTTT. Protein sequence: CASSLTTGDYSPLHF.